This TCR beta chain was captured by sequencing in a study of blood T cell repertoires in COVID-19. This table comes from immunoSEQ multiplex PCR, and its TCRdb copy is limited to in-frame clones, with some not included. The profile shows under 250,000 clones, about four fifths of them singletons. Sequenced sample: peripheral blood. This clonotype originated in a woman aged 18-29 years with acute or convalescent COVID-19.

The CDR3 is CASSLGPSGDEKLFF. The CDR3 bases are TGTGCCAGCAGCTTAGGGCCTTCCGGGGATGAAAAACTGTTTTTT. J is TRBJ1-4 and V is TRBV7-9; D is unclear. The CDR3 runs to 15 residues. The germline V and J ends were trimmed by 1 base and 6 bases, with 12 bases remaining between them. Germline loops: CDR1 SEHNR, CDR2 FQNEAQ (reference sequence).